This is a list of T cell receptor beta chains from one sample in a study of CD8+ T cells in alopecia areata. Clones were read by immunoSEQ multiplex PCR, and TCRdb kept only the in-frame ones, dropping some. The table lists 90,000 to 100,000 clones, 60% to 65% of them singletons. The source material was CD8+ T cells sorted from blood, sampled at week 4, from a patient treated with tofacitinib. These receptors all stem from a human donor with alopecia areata. CDR3s include the opening cysteine and the closing phenylalanine or tryptophan. Fields, in order: CDR3 DNA, CDR3 protein, clone size, D gene, V gene, J gene. A D gene is named only where the DNA matches it firmly. Rows give clone size only sometimes, using once, few, many, or a class for an expanded clone.

CDR3nt: TGTGCCTGGAGTGTAACAGGATCCACTGAAGCTTTCTTT
CDR3aa: CAWSVTGSTEAFF
abundance: once
d_gene: .
v_gene: TRBV30
j_gene: TRBJ1-1

CDR3nt: TGTGCCTACATAGCGGGAGAGGGATTCGGGGAGCTGTTTTTT
CDR3aa: CAYIAGEGFGELFF
abundance: .
d_gene: TRBD2
v_gene: TRBV30
j_gene: TRBJ2-2

CDR3nt: TGTGCCACCAGCAGAGGGTCCTACGAGCAGTACTTC
CDR3aa: CATSRGSYEQYF
abundance: .
d_gene: .
v_gene: TRBV15
j_gene: TRBJ2-7

CDR3nt: TGTGCCAGCAGTGGGGGACTAGCCCCCTACGAGCAGTACTTC
CDR3aa: CASSGGLAPYEQYF
abundance: .
d_gene: TRBD2
v_gene: TRBV25-1
j_gene: TRBJ2-7

CDR3nt: TGTGCCAGCAGCGTGGGAGACGAATTCATCAGCGGGTACAATGAGCAGTTCTTC
CDR3aa: CASSVGDEFISGYNEQFF
abundance: few
d_gene: .
v_gene: TRBV5-8
j_gene: TRBJ2-1

CDR3nt: TGTGCCAGCAGTGGCGGCTCTGGGGCCAACGTCCTGACTTTC
CDR3aa: CASSGGSGANVLTF
abundance: .
d_gene: .
v_gene: TRBV6-1
j_gene: TRBJ2-6

CDR3nt: TGTGCCAGCAGTGAGCAGCCGGATAGGGGGGAACAAGAGACCCAGTACTTC
CDR3aa: CASSEQPDRGEQETQYF
abundance: .
d_gene: .
v_gene: TRBV6-1
j_gene: TRBJ2-5

CDR3nt: TGTGCCAGCAGCCTAACAGGGGGGGAGAGGGATGAGCAGTTCTTC
CDR3aa: CASSLTGGERDEQFF
abundance: .
d_gene: .
v_gene: TRBV13
j_gene: TRBJ2-1

CDR3nt: TGTGCCAGCAGCTTAGAGGGGGCCAGCTCCTACGAGCAGTACTTC
CDR3aa: CASSLEGASSYEQYF
abundance: many
d_gene: TRBD1
v_gene: TRBV13
j_gene: TRBJ2-7

CDR3nt: TGTGCCAGCAGCGCCCTCTCGACGATTGGGTCACCCCTCCACTTT
CDR3aa: CASSALSTIGSPLHF
abundance: .
d_gene: .
v_gene: TRBV9
j_gene: TRBJ1-6

CDR3nt: TGTGCCATCTCCCGGGTAGGGCTAGCGGGATCCAAAAACATTCAGTACTTC
CDR3aa: CAISRVGLAGSKNIQYF
abundance: few
d_gene: TRBD2
v_gene: TRBV10-3
j_gene: TRBJ2-4

CDR3nt: TGTGCCAGCAGTATCATCCCGGGACTAGCACACAATGAGCAGTTCTTC
CDR3aa: CASSIIPGLAHNEQFF
abundance: .
d_gene: TRBD2
v_gene: TRBV27
j_gene: TRBJ2-1

CDR3nt: TGTGCCAGCAGCGGGAGATCCGGGAACACTGAAGCTTTCTTT
CDR3aa: CASSGRSGNTEAFF
abundance: .
d_gene: .
v_gene: TRBV13
j_gene: TRBJ1-1

CDR3nt: TGTGCCAGCACCCTTGGGGGTAGTACCACTGAAGCTTTCTTT
CDR3aa: CASTLGGSTTEAFF
abundance: .
d_gene: .
v_gene: TRBV7-8
j_gene: TRBJ1-1

CDR3nt: TGTGCCAGCAGTGACTCCGGCCCCGACGGCTACACCTTC
CDR3aa: CASSDSGPDGYTF
abundance: .
d_gene: .
v_gene: TRBV25-1
j_gene: TRBJ1-2

CDR3nt: TGCGCCAGCAGCGATACGGGACAGAGCTACGAGCAGTACTTC
CDR3aa: CASSDTGQSYEQYF
abundance: .
d_gene: TRBD1
v_gene: TRBV5-1
j_gene: TRBJ2-7

CDR3nt: TGTGCCAGTAGTGTCGGACTAGCGGCGGAGCAGTACTTC
CDR3aa: CASSVGLAAEQYF
abundance: .
d_gene: TRBD2
v_gene: TRBV19
j_gene: TRBJ2-7

CDR3nt: TGTGCCAGCAGTCTTCTACAGGGGGAAGCTTTCTTT
CDR3aa: CASSLLQGEAFF
abundance: .
d_gene: TRBD1
v_gene: TRBV27
j_gene: TRBJ1-1

CDR3nt: TGTGCCAGCAGCGTAGAAGGGTTAAGCAATCAGCCCCAGCATTTT
CDR3aa: CASSVEGLSNQPQHF
abundance: .
d_gene: .
v_gene: TRBV9
j_gene: TRBJ1-5

CDR3nt: TGCGCCAGCAGCCAAGTAGGTCCTAGCGGGAATGAGCAGTTCTTC
CDR3aa: CASSQVGPSGNEQFF
abundance: .
d_gene: TRBD2
v_gene: TRBV4-1
j_gene: TRBJ2-1

CDR3nt: TGCGCCAGCGCGGGGAGCTACGAGCAGTACTTC
CDR3aa: CASAGSYEQYF
abundance: .
d_gene: .
v_gene: TRBV5-1
j_gene: TRBJ2-7

CDR3nt: TGTGCCTCCACAACTAGCGGGAGCTACGAGCAGTACTTC
CDR3aa: CASTTSGSYEQYF
abundance: .
d_gene: TRBD2
v_gene: TRBV30
j_gene: TRBJ2-7

CDR3nt: TGTGCCAGCAGCGTATTCTCCGGGAGTCAAGAGACCCAGTACTTC
CDR3aa: CASSVFSGSQETQYF
abundance: .
d_gene: .
v_gene: TRBV9
j_gene: TRBJ2-5

CDR3nt: TGTGCCAGCAGCTTACCTGGGGCCAACGTCCTGACTTTC
CDR3aa: CASSLPGANVLTF
abundance: .
d_gene: .
v_gene: TRBV7-2
j_gene: TRBJ2-6

CDR3nt: TGTGCCAGCAGCGCCACTAGCGACGGGCCCTACGAGCAGTACTTC
CDR3aa: CASSATSDGPYEQYF
abundance: .
d_gene: TRBD2
v_gene: TRBV9
j_gene: TRBJ2-7

CDR3nt: TGTGCCAGCAGTATCAGTCCTTACAATGAGCAGTTCTTC
CDR3aa: CASSISPYNEQFF
abundance: .
d_gene: .
v_gene: TRBV27
j_gene: TRBJ2-1

CDR3nt: TGCGCCAGCAGCCAAGTCTTATATGCTGAAGCTTTCTTT
CDR3aa: CASSQVLYAEAFF
abundance: once
d_gene: .
v_gene: TRBV4-3
j_gene: TRBJ1-1

CDR3nt: TGTGCCAGCAGTAACCCCGGGGATCTCACAGATACGCAGTATTTT
CDR3aa: CASSNPGDLTDTQYF
abundance: .
d_gene: .
v_gene: TRBV27
j_gene: TRBJ2-3

CDR3nt: TGCGCCAGCAGCCAAGTAGTCGGGGTCCAAGAGACCCAGTACTTC
CDR3aa: CASSQVVGVQETQYF
abundance: .
d_gene: .
v_gene: TRBV4-1
j_gene: TRBJ2-5

CDR3nt: TGCAGCGTTGAAAAAGGGAACCTACGTGAGCAGTACTTC
CDR3aa: CSVEKGNLREQYF
abundance: .
d_gene: .
v_gene: TRBV29-1
j_gene: TRBJ2-7

CDR3nt: TGTGCCAGCAGTTTAATTGTGGGGGATCTCCGCAATGAGCAGTTCTTC
CDR3aa: CASSLIVGDLRNEQFF
abundance: .
d_gene: .
v_gene: TRBV27
j_gene: TRBJ2-1

CDR3nt: TGTGCCAGCAGCTTCCTTGCAGGGGGTGCCGGGGAGCTGTTTTTT
CDR3aa: CASSFLAGGAGELFF
abundance: .
d_gene: TRBD1
v_gene: TRBV7-9
j_gene: TRBJ2-2

CDR3nt: TGTGCCAGCAGCTTGGACAGAGCAAGGAGTGGCTACACCTTC
CDR3aa: CASSLDRARSGYTF
abundance: .
d_gene: .
v_gene: TRBV7-9
j_gene: TRBJ1-2

CDR3nt: TGCGCCAGCAGCTTGGACAGGGCTAACGAGCAGTACTTC
CDR3aa: CASSLDRANEQYF
abundance: .
d_gene: .
v_gene: TRBV5-1
j_gene: TRBJ2-7

CDR3nt: TGTGCCAGCAATCCGGGACAGGGGGATCAGCCCCAGCATTTT
CDR3aa: CASNPGQGDQPQHF
abundance: .
d_gene: TRBD1
v_gene: TRBV6-5
j_gene: TRBJ1-5

CDR3nt: TGTGCCAGCAGTCCCCCCGGGGCGCGTTATGGCTACACCTTC
CDR3aa: CASSPPGARYGYTF
abundance: .
d_gene: .
v_gene: TRBV27
j_gene: TRBJ1-2

CDR3nt: TGTGCCTGCCGCGTTACCGGGACAGGGGTATGGAACATTCAGTACTTC
CDR3aa: CACRVTGTGVWNIQYF
abundance: .
d_gene: TRBD1
v_gene: TRBV30
j_gene: TRBJ2-4

CDR3nt: TGTGCCAGCAGCGGGCCAGGGAGTCAGCCCCAGCATTTT
CDR3aa: CASSGPGSQPQHF
abundance: .
d_gene: .
v_gene: TRBV7-9
j_gene: TRBJ1-5

CDR3nt: TGTGCCAGCAGCTTTCAGGGGGCCCCCTACAATGAGCAGTTCTTC
CDR3aa: CASSFQGAPYNEQFF
abundance: .
d_gene: TRBD1
v_gene: TRBV5-6
j_gene: TRBJ2-1

CDR3nt: TGTGCCAGCGTTTTTAGTGGTTCTGACTACGAGCAGTACTTC
CDR3aa: CASVFSGSDYEQYF
abundance: .
d_gene: .
v_gene: TRBV7-9
j_gene: TRBJ2-7

CDR3nt: TGTGCCAGCAGCCAAGACCGGCTCTCTGGGGCCAACGTCCTGACTTTC
CDR3aa: CASSQDRLSGANVLTF
abundance: .
d_gene: .
v_gene: TRBV14
j_gene: TRBJ2-6

CDR3nt: TGTGCCAGCAGTTTATCGAGGGGGCGAATTTTC
CDR3aa: CASSLSRGRIF
abundance: .
d_gene: TRBD1
v_gene: TRBV28
j_gene: TRBJ1-2

CDR3nt: TGTGCCAGCAGCTTAAAGCGGGAGTCAAGCACAGATACGCAGTATTTT
CDR3aa: CASSLKRESSTDTQYF
abundance: once
d_gene: TRBD2
v_gene: TRBV13
j_gene: TRBJ2-3